This record covers a single T cell receptor beta chain. The data belong to a study of cytomegalovirus exposure and HLA in healthy donors. It was with 60 Vbeta and 13 Jbeta primers that the PCR ran. Method: immunoSEQ multiplex PCR; TCRdb's copy keeps in-frame clones and lacks some. The sample includes over 100,000 clones, 6.5% to 9.5% of them seen just once. Per the germline V gene, CDR1 is SEHNR and CDR2 is FQNEAQ (reference sequence). This CDR3 has 12 residues. V shed 5 bases and J shed 2 bases, with 7 bases lying between them. This sequence was found in a man aged 40-50 years in good health and CMV-seronegative. V gene TRBV7-9 combines with J gene TRBJ2-7; D gene ambiguous. What was sequenced was PBMCs. The CDR3 protein is CASSELPYEQYF. In DNA form, the CDR3 reads TGTGCCAGCAGCGAGCTTCCCTACGAGCAGTACTTC.